The 29 T cell receptor beta chains given below trace back to one sample, sequenced in a study of cytomegalovirus exposure and HLA in healthy donors. 60 Vbeta and 13 Jbeta primers were used in PCR. Produced via immunoSEQ multiplex PCR; TCRdb's table is partial and in-frame only. The sample comprises approximately 150,000 clones, about three quarters of which are singletons, and about 4.3% rests with the top ten. Sequenced: PBMCs. These receptors were obtained from a man between 18 and 35 years old in good health and CMV-seropositive.

The rearrangement links TRBV30 to TRBJ2-3; 9 nucleotides agree with TRBD1. The CDR3 covers 15 residues. The J segment lost 5 bases and the V segment lost 2 bases, leaving 8 bases of the junction unmatched. Per the germline V gene, CDR1 is GTSNPN and CDR2 is SVGIG (reference sequence). CDR3 DNA: TGTGCCTGGAGTCCCGGGACAGGGTCTGGAGATACGCAGTATTTT. Protein: CAWSPGTGSGDTQYF. The full variable domain, rest sourced from reference TRBV30 and TRBJ2-3, is SQTIHQWPATLVQPVGSPLSLECTVEGTSNPNLYWYRQAAGRGLQLLFYSVGIGQISSEVPQNLSASRPQDRQFILSSKKLLLSDSGFYLCAWSPGTGSGDTQYFGPGTRLTVL.

The chain has TRBV28 and TRBJ1-2; D is undetermined. Germline values: CDR1 MDHEN, CDR2 SYDVKM. This CDR3 has 14 amino acids. V dropped 6 bases and J dropped 4 bases, with 15 bases sitting between them. The CDR3 region is CASSPGHRLYGYTF. CDR3 sequence (DNA): TGTGCCAGCAGCCCCGGCCATAGACTCTATGGCTACACCTTC.

The J gene is TRBJ1-2, the V gene TRBV30, with D possibly matching TRBD1 (6 bases). This CDR3 spans 14 amino acids. Trimming removed 5 bases from V and 4 bases from J, with 17 bases in between. Germline V gene data show CDR1 as GTSNPN and CDR2 as SVGIG (reference sequence). CDR3 nucleotide sequence: TGTGCCTGGCACGACAGGTCAAAGTCCTATGGCTACACCTTC. It yields the protein CAWHDRSKSYGYTF.

The V gene is TRBV29-1, the J gene TRBJ1-1; TRBD1 aligns across 7 bases. The CDR3 is 14 residues long. J was trimmed by 7 bases and V by 6 bases; bases with no gene match: 14. Germline loops: CDR1 SQVTM, CDR2 ANQGSEA. CDR3 DNA: TGCAGCGTGGGCACAGACAGGGCCTTACATGAAGCTTTCTTT. Amino acids: CSVGTDRALHEAFF.

The rearrangement links TRBV18 to TRBJ2-2; D is perhaps TRBD2 (6 bases). Trimming took 3 bases from V and 4 from J, leaving 15 bases between them. The CDR3 spans 16 residues. CDR1 and CDR2 from the germline V gene are KGHSH and LQKENI. In DNA, the CDR3 is TGTGCCAGCTCACCCTCCCGGGGGAGTAGCACCGGGGAGCTGTTTTTT. This sequence encodes CASSPSRGSSTGELFF. The entire variable domain, with the rest obtained from reference TRBV18 and TRBJ2-2, is as follows: NAGVMQNPRHLVRRRGQEARLRCSPMKGHSHVYWYRQLPEEGLKFMVYLQKENIIDESGMPKERFSAEFPKEGPSILRIQQVVRGDSAAYFCASSPSRGSSTGELFFGEGSRLTVL.

The chain links TRBV5-4 to TRBJ1-2, with TRBD1 identical over 11 bases. The germline gives CDR1 SGHNT, CDR2 YYREEE (reference sequence). After removal of 0 bases from V and 0 bases from J, the junction contained 4 bases not matched to a gene. The CDR3 totals 17 residues. This CDR3 is CASSLGGQGGANYGYTF. The CDR3, as DNA: TGTGCCAGCAGCTTGGGGGGACAGGGGGGAGCTAACTATGGCTACACCTTC. The full variable domain, its missing parts supplied by reference TRBV5-4 and TRBJ1-2, is ETGVTQSPTHLIKTRGQQVTLRCSSQSGHNTVSWYQQALGQGPQFIFQYYREEENGRGNFPPRFSGLQFPNYSSELNVNALELDDSALYLCASSLGGQGGANYGYTFGSGTRLTVV.

This chain links TRBV5-6 with TRBJ1-3, with TRBD1 identical over 7 bases. The CDR3 totals 16 residues. The trim removed 0 bases at V and 0 bases at J, leaving 3 bases unmatched. Germline CDR1 is SGHDT and CDR2 is YYEEEE. The CDR3 DNA follows: TGTGCCAGCAGCTTGGGGTGGGACAGCTCTGGAAACACCATATATTTT. Translated: CASSLGWDSSGNTIYF.

The V call is TRBV5-6, the J call TRBJ1-6; 8 bases map to TRBD1. V trimming: 5 bases; J trimming: 7 bases; junction bases outside the gene matches: 8. The CDR3 is 15 amino acids. Germline V CDR1 and CDR2: SGHDT, YYEEEE. The DNA for the CDR3 is TGTGCCAGCAGAGGTCAGGGGGCCGGGAATTCACCCCTCCACTTT. Translating gives CASRGQGAGNSPLHF. The entire variable domain, with the rest obtained from reference TRBV5-6 and TRBJ1-6, is as follows: DAGVTQSPTHLIKTRGQQVTLRCSPKSGHDTVSWYQQALGQGPQFIFQYYEEEERQRGNFPDRFSGHQFPNYSSELNVNALLLGDSALYLCASRGQGAGNSPLHFGNGTRLTVT.

V and J are TRBV6-6 and TRBJ1-1; D not resolved. This CDR3 is built from 12 residues. Trimming shortened V by 5 bases and J by 0 bases, and 4 bases separated the two germline ends. Per the germline V gene, CDR1 is MNHNY and CDR2 is SVGAGI (reference sequence). The CDR3 spells CASSPMNTEAFF. In nucleotides, the CDR3 is TGTGCCAGCAGTCCTATGAACACTGAAGCTTTCTTT.

This clone was observed a few times. The V and J genes are TRBV30 and TRBJ2-7; no clear D gene. V was pared by 1 base and J by 2 bases, with 6 bases between. The CDR3 covers 12 residues. Germline lookup yields CDR1 GTSNPN and CDR2 SVGIG (reference sequence). The CDR3 DNA is TGTGCCTGGAGTGGGGCCCCCTACGAGCAGTACGTC. Its protein is CAWSGAPYEQYV.

This rearrangement joins TRBV7-9 to TRBJ1-1; 7 bases are shared with TRBD1. With 5 bases clipped from V and 0 bases from J, the junction kept 12 bases outside the gene matches. CDR1 and CDR2 (germline): SEHNR, FQNEAQ (reference sequence). There are 17 residues in the CDR3. The CDR3 sequence is CASSPRAWTGLNTEAFF. CDR3 sequence (DNA): TGTGCCAGCAGCCCTCGGGCGTGGACAGGATTGAACACTGAAGCTTTCTTT. Looking up the rest from reference TRBV7-9 and TRBJ1-1 gives the full variable domain: DTGVSQNPRHKITKRGQNVTFRCDPISEHNRLYWYRQTLGQGPEFLTYFQNEAQLEKSRLLSDRFSAERPKGSFSTLEIQRTEQGDSAMYLCASSPRAWTGLNTEAFFGQGTRLTVV.

V usage is TRBV9 and J usage is TRBJ1-2; no clear D gene. Trimming took 0 bases from V and 7 from J, leaving 10 bases between them. The germline V gene encodes CDR1 SGDLS and CDR2 YYNGEE. This CDR3 has 13 residues. The CDR3 DNA reads as TGTGCCAGCAGCGTAGAAGGGAGGAGTGGCTACACCTTC. Amino acid sequence: CASSVEGRSGYTF.

The chain joins TRBV6-1 to TRBJ2-7; the D gene is possibly TRBD2 (5 bases). CDR1 and CDR2 from the germline V gene are MNHNS and SASEGT. The CDR3 loop spans 13 amino acids. V lost 4 bases and J 4 bases, leaving 11 bases between the germline ends. CDR3 in amino acids: CASSGRGSYEQYV. Written as DNA, the CDR3 is TGTGCCAGCAGTGGACGGGGTTCTTACGAGCAGTACGTC.

This clone came up many times. The chain uses TRBV10-1 and TRBJ2-7, with TRBD1 as a possible D gene (5 bases). V lost 7 bases, J lost 0 bases, and 22 bases lay in between. The CDR3 is 17 amino acids. Per the germline V gene, CDR1 is WNHNN and CDR2 is SYGVQD (reference sequence). The CDR3 is CASMSRQGRKVSYEQYV. CDR3 sequence (DNA): TGCGCCAGCATGTCCCGCCAGGGCAGGAAAGTCTCCTACGAGCAGTACGTC.

The chain combines TRBV11-2 with TRBJ2-3, with D possibly being TRBD2 (6 bases). CDR1 is SGHAT and CDR2 is FQNNGV in the germline V gene. V gave up 0 bases and J gave up 7 bases, with 14 bases separating them. There are 15 residues in the CDR3. The CDR3 loop is CASSLDGRETNTQYF. CDR3 DNA sequence: TGTGCCAGCAGCTTAGATGGACGGGAGACGAATACGCAGTATTTT.

There are a few counts of this clone. The rearrangement uses TRBV19 and TRBJ1-2, with 7 bases fitting TRBD1. Germline V CDR1 and CDR2: LNHDA, SQIVND (reference sequence). Trimming at V came to 6 bases and at J to 8 bases, leaving 12 bases not matched to a gene. The CDR3 is 14 amino acids. CDR3 nucleotides: TGTGCCAGTAGCGGTGGTGGGACAGCCACGGGCTACACCTTC. The encoded protein is CASSGGGTATGYTF.

The rearrangement links TRBV6-5 to TRBJ1-3; D is ambiguous. Per germline, CDR1 MNHEY and CDR2 SVGAGI. This CDR3 has 13 amino acids. V was trimmed by 10 bases and J by 1 base, leaving 11 bases between them. The DNA of the CDR3 is TGTGCCACCCGAGGGATATCTGGAAACACCATATATTTT. It encodes CATRGISGNTIYF.

This chain's CDR3 is CASSPVPGPDGELFF. In nucleotides, the CDR3 is TGTGCCAGCAGCCCGGTCCCAGGGCCGGACGGGGAGCTGTTTTTT. The chain links TRBV7-8 to TRBJ2-2; TRBD1 is a possible D gene (5 bases). Trimming removed 5 bases from V and 7 bases from J, with 17 bases in between. The CDR3 spans 15 residues. Germline-derived CDR1 and CDR2 are SGHVS and FQNEAQ.

V and J are TRBV5-5 and TRBJ1-1, with 7 bases aligning to TRBD1. In germline, CDR1 is SGHKS, CDR2 YYEKEE (reference sequence). This CDR3 contains 13 residues. V lost 2 bases and J lost 4; bases outside the gene matches: 2. The CDR3 coding sequence is TGTGCCAGCAGCTTTCCAGGGGGCACTGAAGCTTTCTTT. It codes for CASSFPGGTEAFF.

This chain joins TRBV4-1 and TRBJ1-2; D call uncertain. With 0 bases removed from V and 1 base from J, the gap between germline ends came to 18 bases. CDR3 length equals 18 residues. Germline values: CDR1 MGHRA, CDR2 YSYEKL. This chain's CDR3 is CASSQDQARLPVNYGYTF. The CDR3 DNA sequence: TGCGCCAGCAGCCAAGACCAGGCCCGTCTGCCAGTTAACTATGGCTACACCTTC.

This clone was seen a few times. The genes are TRBV10-3 and TRBJ2-5; D might be TRBD2 (5 bases). CDR1 and CDR2 from the germline V gene are ENHRY and SYGVKD. The V end lost 3 bases, the J end lost 2 bases, and 10 bases lay between the germline ends. This CDR3 is 14 amino acids long. CDR3 sequence (DNA): TGTGCCATCAGTGATCGCGGAGGACAAGAGACCCAGTACTTC. This sequence encodes CAISDRGGQETQYF.

This sequence joins TRBV11-2 and TRBJ2-1; D might be TRBD2 (6 bases). This CDR3 contains 17 residues. V shed 1 base and J shed 0 bases, with 13 bases lying between them. Per the germline V gene, CDR1 is SGHAT and CDR2 is FQNNGV. As DNA, the CDR3 is TGTGCCAGCAGCTTAGGTGGGGCGGGAAGCTCCTACAATGAGCAGTTCTTC. Translated, it gives CASSLGGAGSSYNEQFF.

V and J are TRBV5-8 and TRBJ2-1; 7 bases are shared with TRBD2. Germline V gives CDR1 SGHTS, CDR2 YDEGEE. The V and J ends lost 1 base and 7 bases, in that order; junction bases with no gene match: 8. The CDR3 totals 15 residues. The CDR3 region has the DNA TGTGCCAGCAGCTTGTCCCCAGCGGGATGGAATGAGCAGTTCTTC. It yields the protein CASSLSPAGWNEQFF.

The J gene is TRBJ1-2, the V gene TRBV29-1; 9 bases fit TRBD1. Germline values: CDR1 SQVTM, CDR2 ANQGSEA. Germline trimming cut 4 bases from V and 3 bases from J; bases unmatched to any gene: 3. CDR3 length: 13 amino acids. In DNA form, the CDR3 reads TGCAGCGTTGGACAGGGGGAAGACTATGGCTACACCTTC. Protein: CSVGQGEDYGYTF.

This clone was seen more than once but under ten times. The chain carries TRBV6-1 and TRBJ1-1, with unresolved D. The CDR3 is 15 residues long. With 4 bases removed from V and 1 base from J, the gap between germline ends came to 13 bases. The V gene's germline CDR1 is MNHNS and CDR2 SASEGT. CDR3 coding DNA: TGTGCCAGCAGTGGCCGGGAGAAACCGAACACTGAAGCTTTCTTT. Translating gives CASSGREKPNTEAFF.

The rearrangement links TRBV28 to TRBJ1-2; D is possibly TRBD1 (5 bases). V was trimmed by 10 bases and J by 0 bases, leaving 12 bases between them. The germline gives CDR1 MDHEN, CDR2 SYDVKM. The CDR3 is made up of 13 amino acids. CDR3 amino acids: CATLDRANYGYTF. CDR3 bases: TGTGCCACCTTAGACAGAGCTAACTATGGCTACACCTTC.

CDR3 sequence: CASSRYQTGADYGYTF. The DNA of the CDR3 is TGTGCCAGCAGCCGATATCAGACAGGGGCTGACTATGGCTACACCTTC. The rearrangement joins TRBV5-4 to TRBJ1-2, with 8 nucleotides matching TRBD1. CDR1 SGHNT and CDR2 YYREEE come from the germline V gene (reference sequence). The ends lost 4 bases at V and 3 bases at J; junction bases unmatched: 11. This CDR3 is 16 amino acids long.

The genes are TRBV28 and TRBJ2-3; 9 bases fit TRBD1. This CDR3 is built from 14 residues. The junction had 7 bases not matched to a gene; V was cut back by 5 bases and J by 7 bases. Germline-derived CDR1 and CDR2 are MDHEN and SYDVKM. In nucleotides, the CDR3 is TGTGCCAGCAGTCCTTGGACAGGGGAATATACGCAGTATTTT. Protein product: CASSPWTGEYTQYF.

This clone was counted once. The chain links TRBV28 to TRBJ1-5, with 7 bases matching TRBD1. This CDR3 comprises 16 residues. The junction had 6 bases not matched to a gene; V was cut back by 4 bases and J by 0 bases. Germline CDR1 and CDR2: MDHEN and SYDVKM. DNA for the CDR3: TGTGCCAGCAGTTCGGGACAGACCTATAGCAATCAGCCCCAGCATTTT. Translating gives CASSSGQTYSNQPQHF.